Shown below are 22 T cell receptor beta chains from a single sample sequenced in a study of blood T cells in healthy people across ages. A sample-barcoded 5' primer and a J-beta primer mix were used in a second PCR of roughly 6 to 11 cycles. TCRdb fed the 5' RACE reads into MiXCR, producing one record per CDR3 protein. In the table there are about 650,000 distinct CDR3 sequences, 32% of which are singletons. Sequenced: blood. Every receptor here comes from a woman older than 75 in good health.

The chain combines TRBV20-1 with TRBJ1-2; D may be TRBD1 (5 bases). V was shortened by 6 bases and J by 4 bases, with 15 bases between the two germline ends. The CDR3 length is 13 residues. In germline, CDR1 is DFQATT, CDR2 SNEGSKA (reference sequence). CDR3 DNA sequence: TGCAGTGCCAGGGCCCCCCGGGGCTATGGCTACACCTTC. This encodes CSARAPRGYGYTF.

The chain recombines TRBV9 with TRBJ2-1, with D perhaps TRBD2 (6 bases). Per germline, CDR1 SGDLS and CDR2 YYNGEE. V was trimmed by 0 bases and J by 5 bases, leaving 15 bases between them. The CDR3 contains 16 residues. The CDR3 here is CASSVGPGGVNNEQFF. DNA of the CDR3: TGTGCCAGCAGCGTAGGTCCGGGCGGGGTAAACAATGAGCAGTTCTTC.

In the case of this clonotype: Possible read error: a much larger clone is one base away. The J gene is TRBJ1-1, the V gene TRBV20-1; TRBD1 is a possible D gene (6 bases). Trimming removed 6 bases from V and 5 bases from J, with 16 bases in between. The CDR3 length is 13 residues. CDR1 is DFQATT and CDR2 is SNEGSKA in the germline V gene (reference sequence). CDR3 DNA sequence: TGCAGTGCCAGACAGGAGGCGAAGACTGAAGCTTTCTTT. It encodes CSARQEAKTEAFF.

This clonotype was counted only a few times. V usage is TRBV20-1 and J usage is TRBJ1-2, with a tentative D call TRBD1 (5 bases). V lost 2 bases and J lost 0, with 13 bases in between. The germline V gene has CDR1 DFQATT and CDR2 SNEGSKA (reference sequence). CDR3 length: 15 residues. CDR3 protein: CSARLARGTNYGYTF. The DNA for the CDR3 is TGCAGTGCTAGACTAGCCCGGGGCACTAACTATGGCTACACCTTC.

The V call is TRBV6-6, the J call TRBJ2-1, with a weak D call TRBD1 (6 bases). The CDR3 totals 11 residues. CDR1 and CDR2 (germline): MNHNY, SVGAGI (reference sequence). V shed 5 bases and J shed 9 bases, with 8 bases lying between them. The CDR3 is CASSPGAEQFF. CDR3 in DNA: TGTGCCAGCAGTCCAGGGGCTGAGCAGTTCTTC.

The CDR3 coding sequence is TGTGCCAGCAGCTCACAGGTCTCCTACGAGCAGTACTTC. The encoded protein is CASSSQVSYEQYF. The rearrangement uses TRBV7-6 and TRBJ2-7, with a weak D call TRBD1 (5 bases). The CDR3 has 13 residues. Trimming took off 4 bases at V and 0 bases at J, with 7 bases between the two ends. Per the germline V gene, CDR1 is SGHVS and CDR2 is FNYEAQ.

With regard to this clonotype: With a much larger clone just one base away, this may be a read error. CDR3 bases: TGTGCCAGCAGCGTAGGGGGGAGCAGGGTGGAGACCCAGTTCTTC. This sequence encodes CASSVGGSRVETQFF. V and J are TRBV9 and TRBJ2-1; perhaps D is TRBD1 or TRBD2 (5 bases each). CDR3 length: 15 residues. V lost 0 bases and J 13 bases, leaving 20 bases between the germline ends. Germline CDR1 SGDLS, CDR2 YYNGEE.

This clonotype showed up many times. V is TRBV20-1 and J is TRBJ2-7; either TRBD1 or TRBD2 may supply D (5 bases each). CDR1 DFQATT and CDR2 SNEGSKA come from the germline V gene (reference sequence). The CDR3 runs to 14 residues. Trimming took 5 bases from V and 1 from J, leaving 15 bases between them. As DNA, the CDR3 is TGCAGTGCTGCCCCAGGGAGACTGTCCTACGAGCAGTACTTC. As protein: CSAAPGRLSYEQYF.

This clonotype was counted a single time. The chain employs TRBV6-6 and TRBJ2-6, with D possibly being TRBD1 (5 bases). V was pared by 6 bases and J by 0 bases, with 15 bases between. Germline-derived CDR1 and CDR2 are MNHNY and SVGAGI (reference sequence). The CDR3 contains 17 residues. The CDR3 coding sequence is TGTGCCAGCAGCAACAAGGGGTCCGTCTCTGGGGCCAACGTCCTGACTTTC. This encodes CASSNKGSVSGANVLTF.

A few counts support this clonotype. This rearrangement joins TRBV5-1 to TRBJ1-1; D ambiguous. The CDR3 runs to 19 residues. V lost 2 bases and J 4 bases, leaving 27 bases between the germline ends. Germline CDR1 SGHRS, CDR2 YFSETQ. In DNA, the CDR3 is TGCGCCAGCAGCTTCCGGGCAGTTGCTTCTTCCCATTTAGGCACTGAAGCTTTCTTT. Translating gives CASSFRAVASSHLGTEAFF.

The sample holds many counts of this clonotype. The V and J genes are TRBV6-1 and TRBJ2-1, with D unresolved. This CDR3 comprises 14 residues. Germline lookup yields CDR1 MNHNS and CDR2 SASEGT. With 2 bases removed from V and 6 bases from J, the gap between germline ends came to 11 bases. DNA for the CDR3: TGTGCCAGCAGTGAATTAGGGAAGGGCAATGAGCAGTTCTTC. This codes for CASSELGKGNEQFF.

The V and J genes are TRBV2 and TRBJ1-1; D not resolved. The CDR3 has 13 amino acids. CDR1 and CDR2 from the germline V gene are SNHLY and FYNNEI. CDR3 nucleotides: TGTGGTAACAAGGAATCGTGGAACACTGAAGCTTTCTTT. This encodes CGNKESWNTEAFF.

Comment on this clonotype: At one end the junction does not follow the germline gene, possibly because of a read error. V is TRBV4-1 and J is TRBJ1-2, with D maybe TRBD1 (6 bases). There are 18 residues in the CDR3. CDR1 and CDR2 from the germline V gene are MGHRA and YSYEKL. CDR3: CASSQALGATLSNYDYTF. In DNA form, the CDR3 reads TGCGCCAGCAGCCAAGCTCTGGGGGCCACTCTATCTAACTATGACTACACCTTC.

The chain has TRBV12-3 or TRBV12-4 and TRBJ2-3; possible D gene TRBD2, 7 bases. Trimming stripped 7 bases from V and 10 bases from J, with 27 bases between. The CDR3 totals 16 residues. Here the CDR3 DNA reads TGTGCCAGCACTCCCCGCGGGGGCGCAAAAGCACATGCGCAGTATTTT. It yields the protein CASTPRGGAKAHAQYF.

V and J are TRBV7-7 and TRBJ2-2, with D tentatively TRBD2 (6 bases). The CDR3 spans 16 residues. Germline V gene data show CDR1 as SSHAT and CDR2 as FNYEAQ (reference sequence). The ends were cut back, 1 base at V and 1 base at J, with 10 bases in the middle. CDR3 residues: CASSLGAGMNTGELFF. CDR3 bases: TGTGCCAGCAGCTTAGGGGCGGGGATGAACACCGGGGAGCTGTTTTTT.

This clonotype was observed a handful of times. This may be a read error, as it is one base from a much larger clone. The CDR3 protein is CASSDVWTSGGNEQYF. The DNA for the CDR3 is TGTGCCAGCAGTGACGTCTGGACTAGCGGGGGAAATGAGCAGTACTTC. The chain combines TRBV6-1 with TRBJ2-1, with 13 bases that match TRBD2. Near its end, the DNA agrees better with TRBJ2-7, so the J call may be wrong. CDR1 is MNHNS and CDR2 is SASEGT in the germline V gene. This CDR3 has 16 residues.

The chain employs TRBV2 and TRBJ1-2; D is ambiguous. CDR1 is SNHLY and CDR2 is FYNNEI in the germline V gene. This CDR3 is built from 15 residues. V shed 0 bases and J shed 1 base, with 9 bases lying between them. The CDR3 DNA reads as TGTGCCAGCAGTGAAGCCCAAAATCATAACTATGGCTACACCTTC. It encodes CASSEAQNHNYGYTF.

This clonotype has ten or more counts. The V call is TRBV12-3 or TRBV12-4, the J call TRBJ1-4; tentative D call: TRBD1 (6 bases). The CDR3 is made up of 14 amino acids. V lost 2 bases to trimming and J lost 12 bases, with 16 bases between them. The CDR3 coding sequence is TGTGCCAGCAGTTTAAGGCAGGGGCGTACTGAACTGTTTTTT. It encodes CASSLRQGRTELFF.

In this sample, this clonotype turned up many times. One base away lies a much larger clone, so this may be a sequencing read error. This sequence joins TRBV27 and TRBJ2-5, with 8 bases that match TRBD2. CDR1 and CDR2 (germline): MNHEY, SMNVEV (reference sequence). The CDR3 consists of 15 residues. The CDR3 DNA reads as TGTACCAGCAGTTCGGGGGGGGCGTACCAAGAGACCCAGTACTTC. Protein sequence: CTSSSGGAYQETQYF.

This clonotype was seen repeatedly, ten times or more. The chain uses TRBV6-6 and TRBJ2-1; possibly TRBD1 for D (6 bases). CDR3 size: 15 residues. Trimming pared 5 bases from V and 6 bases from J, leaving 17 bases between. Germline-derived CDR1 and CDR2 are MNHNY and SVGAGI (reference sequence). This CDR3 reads CASSRRSGAGNEQFF. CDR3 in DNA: TGTGCCAGCAGTCGCCGATCAGGGGCCGGCAATGAGCAGTTCTTC.

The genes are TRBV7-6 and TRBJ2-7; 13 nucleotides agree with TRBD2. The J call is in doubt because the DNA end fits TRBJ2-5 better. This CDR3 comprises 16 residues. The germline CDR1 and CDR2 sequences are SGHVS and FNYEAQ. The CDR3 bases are TGTGCCAGCAGCTTAGAAGGGACTAGCGGGACAGAGACCCAGTACTTC. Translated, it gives CASSLEGTSGTETQYF.

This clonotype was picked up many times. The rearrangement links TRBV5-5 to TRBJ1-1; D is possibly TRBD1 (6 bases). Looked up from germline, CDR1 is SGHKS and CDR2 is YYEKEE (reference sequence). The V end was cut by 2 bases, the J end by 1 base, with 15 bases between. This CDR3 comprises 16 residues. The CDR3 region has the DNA TGTGCCAGCAGCTTCTTTCAGGGGCCCCCGAACACTGAAGCTTTCTTT. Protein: CASSFFQGPPNTEAFF. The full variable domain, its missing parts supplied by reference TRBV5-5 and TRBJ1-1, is DAGVTQSPTHLIKTRGQQVTLRCSPISGHKSVSWYQQVLGQGPQFIFQYYEKEERGRGNFPDRFSARQFPNYSSELNVNALLLGDSALYLCASSFFQGPPNTEAFFGQGTRLTVV.